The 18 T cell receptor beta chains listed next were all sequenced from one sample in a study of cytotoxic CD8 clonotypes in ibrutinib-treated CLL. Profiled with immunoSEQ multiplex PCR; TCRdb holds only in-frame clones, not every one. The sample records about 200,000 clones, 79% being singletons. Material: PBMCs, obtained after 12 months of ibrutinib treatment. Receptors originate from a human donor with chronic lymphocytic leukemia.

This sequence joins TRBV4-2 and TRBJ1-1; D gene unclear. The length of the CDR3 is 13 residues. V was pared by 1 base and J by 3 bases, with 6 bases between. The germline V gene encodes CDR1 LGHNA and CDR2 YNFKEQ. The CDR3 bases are TGTGCCAGCAGCCAAGTCGGATACACTGAAGCTTTCTTT. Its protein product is CASSQVGYTEAFF.

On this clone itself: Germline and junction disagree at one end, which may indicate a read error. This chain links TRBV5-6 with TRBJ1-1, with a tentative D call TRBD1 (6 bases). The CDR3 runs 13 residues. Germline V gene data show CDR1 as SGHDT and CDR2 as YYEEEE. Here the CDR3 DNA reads TGTGCCAGCAGCCCGTCGGTTTACAGGGAAGGTTTCTTT. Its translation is CASSPSVYREGFF.

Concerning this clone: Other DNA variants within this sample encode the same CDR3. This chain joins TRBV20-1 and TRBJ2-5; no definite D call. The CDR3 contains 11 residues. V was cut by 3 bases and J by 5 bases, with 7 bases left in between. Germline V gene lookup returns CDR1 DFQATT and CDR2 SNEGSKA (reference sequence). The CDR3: CSASRAETQYF. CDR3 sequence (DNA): TGCAGTGCTAGTAGGGCGGAGACCCAGTACTTC.

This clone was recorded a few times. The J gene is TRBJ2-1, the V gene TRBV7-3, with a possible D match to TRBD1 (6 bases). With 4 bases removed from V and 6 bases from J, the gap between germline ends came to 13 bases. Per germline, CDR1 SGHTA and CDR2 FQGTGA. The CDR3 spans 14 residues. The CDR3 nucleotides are TGTGCCAGCAGCTCATCCTCGGACAGCAATGAGCAGTTCTTC. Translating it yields CASSSSSDSNEQFF.

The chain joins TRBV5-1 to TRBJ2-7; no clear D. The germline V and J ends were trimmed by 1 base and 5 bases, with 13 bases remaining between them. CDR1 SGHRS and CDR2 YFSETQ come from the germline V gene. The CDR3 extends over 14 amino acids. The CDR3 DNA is TGCGCCAGCAGCTTGATTCGCAGCGACGACGAGCAGTACTTC. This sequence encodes CASSLIRSDDEQYF.

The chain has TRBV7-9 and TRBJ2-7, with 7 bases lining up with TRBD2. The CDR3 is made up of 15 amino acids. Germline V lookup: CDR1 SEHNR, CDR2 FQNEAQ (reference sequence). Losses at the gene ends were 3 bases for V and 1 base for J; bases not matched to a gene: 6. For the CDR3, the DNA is TGTGCCAGCAGCTTCCGGGGGGAGACTTCCTACGAGCAGTACTTC. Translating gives CASSFRGETSYEQYF. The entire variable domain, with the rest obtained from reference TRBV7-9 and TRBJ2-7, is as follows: DTGVSQNPRHKITKRGQNVTFRCDPISEHNRLYWYRQTLGQGPEFLTYFQNEAQLEKSRLLSDRFSAERPKGSFSTLEIQRTEQGDSAMYLCASSFRGETSYEQYFGPGTRLTVT.

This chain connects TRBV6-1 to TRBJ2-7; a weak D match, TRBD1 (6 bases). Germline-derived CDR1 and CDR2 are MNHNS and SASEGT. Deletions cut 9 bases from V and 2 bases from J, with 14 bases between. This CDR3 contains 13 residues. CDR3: CASVQDSPYEQYF. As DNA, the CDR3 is TGTGCCAGTGTGCAGGACAGCCCCTACGAGCAGTACTTC.

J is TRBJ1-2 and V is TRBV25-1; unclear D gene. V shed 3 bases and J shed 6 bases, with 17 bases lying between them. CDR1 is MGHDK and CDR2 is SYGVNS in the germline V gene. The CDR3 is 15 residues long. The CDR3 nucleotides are TGTGCCAGCAGTGAGGGGTTCCTCTGGCTGCATGGCTACACCTTC. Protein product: CASSEGFLWLHGYTF.

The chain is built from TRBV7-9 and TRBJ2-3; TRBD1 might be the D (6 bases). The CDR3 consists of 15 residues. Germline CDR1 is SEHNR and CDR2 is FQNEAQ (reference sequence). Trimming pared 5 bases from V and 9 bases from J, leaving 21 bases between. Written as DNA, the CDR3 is TGTGCCAGCAGCGGACCCGAGACAGACCAGGGGACGCAGTATTTT. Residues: CASSGPETDQGTQYF.

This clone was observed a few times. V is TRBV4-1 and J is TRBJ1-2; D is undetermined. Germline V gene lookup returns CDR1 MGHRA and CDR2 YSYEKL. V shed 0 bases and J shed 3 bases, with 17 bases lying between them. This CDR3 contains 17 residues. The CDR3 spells CASSQDGWTRFYYGYTF. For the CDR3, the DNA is TGCGCCAGCAGCCAAGATGGGTGGACGAGGTTTTACTATGGCTACACCTTC.

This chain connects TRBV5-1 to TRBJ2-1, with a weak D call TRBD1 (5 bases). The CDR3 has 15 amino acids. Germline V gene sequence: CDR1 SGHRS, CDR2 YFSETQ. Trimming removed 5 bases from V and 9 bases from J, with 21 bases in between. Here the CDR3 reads CASSRTGGSSLEQFF. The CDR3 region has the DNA TGCGCCAGCAGTCGCACAGGCGGCTCCTCCCTTGAGCAGTTCTTC.

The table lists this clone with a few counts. CDR3 nucleotides: TGCGCCAGCAGCCAACCTACCGACAGGTCCCACACCATATATTTT. Residues: CASSQPTDRSHTIYF. V and J are TRBV4-1 and TRBJ1-3, with D possibly TRBD1 on 6 matching bases. This CDR3 has 15 amino acids. Germline V CDR1 and CDR2: MGHRA, YSYEKL. V was cut by 2 bases and J by 8 bases, with 16 bases left in between.

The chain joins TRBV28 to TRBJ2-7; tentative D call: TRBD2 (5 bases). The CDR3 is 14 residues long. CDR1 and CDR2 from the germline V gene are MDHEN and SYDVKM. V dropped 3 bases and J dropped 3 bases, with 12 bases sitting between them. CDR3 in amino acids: CASSFNSESYEQYF. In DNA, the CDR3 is TGTGCCAGCAGTTTTAATAGCGAGAGCTACGAGCAGTACTTC.

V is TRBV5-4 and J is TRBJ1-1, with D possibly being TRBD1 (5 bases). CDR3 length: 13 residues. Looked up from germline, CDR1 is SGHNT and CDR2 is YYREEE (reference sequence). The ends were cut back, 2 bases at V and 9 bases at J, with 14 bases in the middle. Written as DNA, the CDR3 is TGTGCCAGCAGCTTTTGGTTGCAGGGTAAAGCTTTCTTT. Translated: CASSFWLQGKAFF.

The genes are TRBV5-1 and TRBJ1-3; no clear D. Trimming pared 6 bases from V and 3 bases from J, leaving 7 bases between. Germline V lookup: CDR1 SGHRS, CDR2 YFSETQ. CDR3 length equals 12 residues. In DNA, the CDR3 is TGCGCCAGCAATGGCGATGGAAACACCATATATTTT. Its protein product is CASNGDGNTIYF.

This CDR3 reads CATGPGTGELFF. DNA of the CDR3: TGCGCCACCGGGCCGGGTACAGGGGAGCTGTTTTTT. This chain connects TRBV5-1 to TRBJ2-2; D uncertain. Trimming left V 9 bases short and J 8 bases short, with 14 bases between. The CDR3 consists of 12 residues. Germline CDR1 and CDR2: SGHRS and YFSETQ.

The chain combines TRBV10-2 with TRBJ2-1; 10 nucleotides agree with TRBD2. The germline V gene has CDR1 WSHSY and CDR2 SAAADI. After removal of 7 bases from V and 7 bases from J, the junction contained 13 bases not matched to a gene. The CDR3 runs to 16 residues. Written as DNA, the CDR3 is TGCGCCAGCACCCTGTCCTTAGCGGGAGGAAGGAATGAGCAGTTCTTC. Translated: CASTLSLAGGRNEQFF.

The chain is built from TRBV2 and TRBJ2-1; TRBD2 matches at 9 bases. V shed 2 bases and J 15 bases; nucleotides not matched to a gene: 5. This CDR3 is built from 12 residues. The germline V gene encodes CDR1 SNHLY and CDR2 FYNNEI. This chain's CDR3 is CASSEYSGGRFF. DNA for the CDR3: TGTGCCAGCAGTGAATATAGCGGGGGAAGGTTCTTC.